Each of the 20 T cell receptor beta chains below was sequenced from the same sample in a study of T cell repertoires in cytomegalovirus infection. TCRdb reprocessed the reads via MiXCR and lists one record per CDR3 protein. Of some 250,000 distinct CDR3 sequences listed, approximately 8.3% are singletons. Material: PBMCs. The receptors shown here come from a human donor in good health (CMV status not recorded). Some clones in this sample may be carry-over from other donors' samples.

The chain uses TRBV20-1 and TRBJ2-5; D is possibly TRBD2 (5 bases). V shed 4 bases and J shed 2 bases, with 14 bases lying between them. The CDR3 sequence is 14 residues long. The germline CDR1 and CDR2 sequences are DFQATT and SNEGSKA (reference sequence). The CDR3 sequence: CSATASGVQETQYF. The CDR3 bases are TGCAGTGCTACCGCGAGCGGAGTACAAGAGACCCAGTACTTC.

To note about this clonotype: A much larger clone differs from this one at a single base, so this may be a read error. The rearrangement joins TRBV4-3 to TRBJ2-1, with a weak D call TRBD2 (5 bases). Trimming cost V 0 bases and J 8 bases, with 14 bases left between them. Looked up from germline, CDR1 is LGHNA and CDR2 is YSLEER. This CDR3 is 15 amino acids long. CDR3 nucleotides: TGCGCCAGCAGCCAAGATAAGAGAGCGGTCCATGAGCAGTTCTTC. This gives the protein CASSQDKRAVHEQFF.

The chain is built from TRBV27 and TRBJ2-3, with D perhaps TRBD1 or TRBD2 (5 bases each). Germline V gene lookup returns CDR1 MNHEY and CDR2 SMNVEV (reference sequence). The CDR3 loop spans 19 amino acids. V dropped 4 bases and J dropped 6 bases, with 29 bases sitting between them. The chain's CDR3 is CASSSPGTSDKAPRDTQYF. The CDR3 nucleotides are TGTGCCAGCAGTTCTCCCGGGACGTCCGACAAAGCCCCAAGGGATACGCAGTATTTT.

In its sample, this clonotype was seen a few times. The chain couples TRBV12-3 or TRBV12-4 to TRBJ1-1, with D tentatively TRBD1 (6 bases). The length of the CDR3 is 14 residues. V was pared by 7 bases and J by 5 bases, with 17 bases between. As DNA, the CDR3 is TGTGCCAGCACCGCCGGGGGCTCTAAAACTGAAGCTTTCTTT. As protein: CASTAGGSKTEAFF.

This clonotype has only a few counts. This chain uses TRBV19 with TRBJ2-2; either TRBD1 or TRBD2 may supply D (5 bases each). V lost 5 bases to trimming and J lost 5 bases, with 12 bases between them. Germline V gene lookup returns CDR1 LNHDA and CDR2 SQIVND (reference sequence). There are 14 residues in the CDR3. The chain's CDR3 is CASSPPWGTGELFF. The CDR3 DNA reads as TGTGCCAGTAGTCCCCCTTGGGGGACCGGGGAGCTGTTTTTT.

This clonotype was counted many times. This chain links TRBV7-2 with TRBJ2-3; 11 nucleotides align to TRBD2. The J segment lost 2 bases and the V segment lost 4 bases, leaving 5 bases of the junction unmatched. CDR3 size: 16 residues. CDR1 is SGHTA and CDR2 is FQGNSA in the germline V gene. CDR3 sequence: CASSSISGRATDTQYF. In DNA form, the CDR3 reads TGTGCCAGCAGCTCTATTAGCGGGAGGGCCACAGATACGCAGTATTTT.

This clonotype was seen at least ten times. V is TRBV4-1 and J is TRBJ2-5; 7 bases align to TRBD2. Trimming took 0 bases from V and 4 from J; bases not matched to a gene: 5. The CDR3 sequence is 15 residues long. Per the germline V gene, CDR1 is MGHRA and CDR2 is YSYEKL. This CDR3 is CASSQDAGVRETQYF. The CDR3 DNA reads as TGCGCCAGCAGCCAAGATGCGGGAGTAAGAGAGACCCAGTACTTC.

This chain uses TRBV28 with TRBJ1-6, with 8 nucleotides matching TRBD1. CDR3 length equals 15 residues. Germline CDR1 reads MDHEN; CDR2 reads SYDVKM. J was trimmed by 7 bases and V by 2 bases; bases with no gene match: 4. The CDR3 nucleotides read TGTGCCAGCAGTTTAAGGGACAGGCACAATTCACCCCTCCACTTT. It yields the protein CASSLRDRHNSPLHF.

In its sample, this clonotype was seen many times. The CDR3 DNA follows: TGTGCCAGCGAAGGAAGACCCTACGAGCAGTACTTC. This sequence encodes CASEGRPYEQYF. V usage is TRBV7-2 and J usage is TRBJ2-7; D call uncertain. CDR1 is SGHTA and CDR2 is FQGNSA in the germline V gene. V was shortened by 8 bases and J by 2 bases, with 10 bases between the two germline ends. There are 12 residues in the CDR3.

The sample holds many counts of this clonotype. This chain joins TRBV7-9 and TRBJ1-1; 9 nucleotides line up with TRBD1. CDR1 and CDR2 from the germline V gene are SEHNR and FQNEAQ (reference sequence). With 10 bases clipped from V and 3 bases from J, the junction kept 3 bases outside the gene matches. CDR3 length: 12 residues. The CDR3 loop reads CANDRGDTEAFF. The CDR3 bases are TGTGCCAATGACAGGGGGGACACTGAAGCTTTCTTT.

The chain joins TRBV20-1 to TRBJ2-5; 13 bases match TRBD2. The CDR3 runs 14 residues. Germline values: CDR1 DFQATT, CDR2 SNEGSKA (reference sequence). This CDR3 reads CIAHGLAGEQTQYF. In DNA, the CDR3 is TGCATTGCCCACGGACTAGCGGGAGAACAGACCCAGTACTTC.

In its sample, this clonotype was seen many times. V usage is TRBV7-2 and J usage is TRBJ2-5, with D possibly being TRBD1 (5 bases). Trimming took off 4 bases at V and 4 bases at J, with 7 bases between the two ends. The CDR3 spans 12 residues. Germline V CDR1 and CDR2: SGHTA, FQGNSA. The CDR3 loop is CASSYRSETQYF. CDR3 coding DNA: TGTGCCAGCAGCTACAGGTCAGAGACCCAGTACTTC.

This clonotype was seen a few times. The chain couples TRBV12-3 or TRBV12-4 to TRBJ1-1; 7 bases map to TRBD1. CDR3 length: 14 amino acids. V lost 8 bases to trimming and J lost 11 bases; unmatched junction nucleotides: 17. The CDR3 spells CASAGGRGRRWAFF. CDR3 DNA: TGTGCCAGCGCCGGGGGGAGGGGGCGTCGGTGGGCTTTCTTT.

The rearrangement links TRBV24-1 to TRBJ2-1; the match to TRBD1 covers 9 bases. The CDR3 is made up of 15 amino acids. The ends lost 1 base at V and 8 bases at J; junction bases unmatched: 5. The germline CDR1 and CDR2 sequences are KGHDR and SFDVKD. This CDR3 reads CATSDFGQGKDEQFF. Written as DNA, the CDR3 is TGTGCCACCAGTGATTTTGGACAGGGGAAGGATGAGCAGTTCTTC.

This clonotype came up many times. The V call is TRBV7-2, the J call TRBJ1-6; 7 bases match TRBD1. Germline V gene sequence: CDR1 SGHTA, CDR2 FQGNSA. V was pared by 5 bases and J by 9 bases, with 7 bases of the junction left unmatched. This CDR3 contains 14 residues. The CDR3 region has the DNA TGTGCCAGCAGCCGACGACAGGGTGGTTCACCCCTCCACTTT. Translated, it gives CASSRRQGGSPLHF.

The table lists this clonotype with a few counts. This rearrangement joins TRBV4-1 to TRBJ2-3; D gene unclear. Trimming removed 1 base at V and 2 bases at J, with 16 bases between. The CDR3 sequence is 17 residues long. Germline-derived CDR1 and CDR2 are MGHRA and YSYEKL. CDR3 nucleotides: TGCGCCAGCAGCCAAGCCTTCGGCGGAAGGAACACAGATACGCAGTATTTT. Amino acid sequence: CASSQAFGGRNTDTQYF.

This clonotype came up many times. V is TRBV7-2 and J is TRBJ1-1, with D unclear. This CDR3 is built from 15 residues. Germline CDR1 is SGHTA and CDR2 is FQGNSA. Trimming took 0 bases from V and 1 from J, leaving 9 bases between them. DNA of the CDR3: TGTGCCAGCAGCTTAGCCAGGTGGGGGAACACTGAAGCTTTCTTT. It translates to CASSLARWGNTEAFF. Full variable domain (outside the CDR3, taken from reference TRBV7-2 and TRBJ1-1): GAGVSQSPSNKVTEKGKDVELRCDPISGHTALYWYRQSLGQGLEFLIYFQGNSAPDKSGLPSDRFSAERTGGSVSTLTIQRTQQEDSAVYLCASSLARWGNTEAFFGQGTRLTVV.

This clonotype has a count of ten or more. V and J are TRBV12-3 or TRBV12-4 and TRBJ2-2, with a possible D match to TRBD1 (6 bases). The CDR3 consists of 14 residues. Trimming stripped 6 bases from V and 2 bases from J, with 10 bases between. CDR3 sequence: CASRQGQNTGELFF. The CDR3 bases are TGTGCCAGCAGACAGGGACAAAACACCGGGGAGCTGTTTTTT.

This clonotype has at least ten counts. This chain connects TRBV7-2 to TRBJ2-2; D is unclear. CDR3 size: 15 residues. Germline V CDR1 and CDR2: SGHTA, FQGNSA. Trimming took 1 base from V and 4 from J, leaving 10 bases between them. CDR3 loop: CASSLGLVGTGELFF. In DNA, the CDR3 is TGTGCCAGCAGCTTAGGCCTAGTCGGCACCGGGGAGCTGTTTTTT. Based on the CDR3 plus reference TRBV7-2 and TRBJ2-2, the full variable domain is GAGVSQSPSNKVTEKGKDVELRCDPISGHTALYWYRQSLGQGLEFLIYFQGNSAPDKSGLPSDRFSAERTGGSVSTLTIQRTQQEDSAVYLCASSLGLVGTGELFFGEGSRLTVL.

The gene calls are TRBV18 and TRBJ2-5, with D perhaps matching TRBD2 (5 bases). Germline V gene lookup returns CDR1 KGHSH and CDR2 LQKENI. The CDR3 has 15 amino acids. Trimming took off 1 base at V and 1 base at J, with 10 bases between the two ends. CDR3 protein: CASSPRETRQETQYF. The CDR3 DNA reads as TGTGCCAGCTCACCACGGGAGACGCGCCAAGAGACCCAGTACTTC.